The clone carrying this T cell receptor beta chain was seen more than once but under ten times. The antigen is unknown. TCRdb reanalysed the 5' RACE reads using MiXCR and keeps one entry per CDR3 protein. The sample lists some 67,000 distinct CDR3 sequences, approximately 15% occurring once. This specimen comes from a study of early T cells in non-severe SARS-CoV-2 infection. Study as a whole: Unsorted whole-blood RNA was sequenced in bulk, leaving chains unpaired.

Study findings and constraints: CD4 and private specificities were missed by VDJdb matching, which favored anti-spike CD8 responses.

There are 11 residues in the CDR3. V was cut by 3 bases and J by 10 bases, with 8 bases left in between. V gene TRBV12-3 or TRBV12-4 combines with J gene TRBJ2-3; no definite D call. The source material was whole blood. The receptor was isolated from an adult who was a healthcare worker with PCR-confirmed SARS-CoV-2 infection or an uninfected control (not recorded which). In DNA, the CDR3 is TGTGCCAGCAGTTTTTACGGAGCGCAGTATTTT. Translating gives CASSFYGAQYF.